Below, 30 T cell receptor beta chains from the same sample are listed, as sequenced in a study of blood T cell repertoires in COVID-19 (dated by TCRdb to 2020 to 2022). The receptor library was made with the immunoSEQ multiplex PCR assay. The source is immuneACCESS, and TCRdb retained only in-frame sequences with V and J called. Part of the clones is not carried over; for the studies checked, unresolved V genes explain less than half of this, and the remainder is unexplained. This sample gives more than 35,000 clones in total; about 90% of them show up just once. Around 16% of the sample rests with the top ten. Sequencing was performed on peripheral blood. These TCRs come from a woman aged 30 to 39 in a cohort sampled during active COVID-19.

The chain carries TRBV24-1 and TRBJ2-1; TRBD1 aligns across 10 bases. Germline values: CDR1 KGHDR, CDR2 SFDVKD. CDR3 size: 15 residues. J gave up 8 bases and V 3 bases, and 6 bases lay outside the gene matches. CDR3 protein: CATSDPGQGSHEQFF. CDR3 DNA: TGTGCCACCAGTGATCCGGGACAGGGGAGTCATGAGCAGTTCTTC.

V is TRBV7-8 and J is TRBJ2-7; 7 bases line up with TRBD2. The CDR3 runs 14 residues. After removal of 3 bases from V and 2 bases from J, the junction contained 4 bases not matched to a gene. CDR1 is SGHVS and CDR2 is FQNEAQ in the germline V gene. The CDR3 nucleotides read TGTGCCAGCAGCTTTAGCGGGCCGCCCTACGAGCAGTACTTC. This sequence encodes CASSFSGPPYEQYF.

The chain couples TRBV6-2 or TRBV6-3 to TRBJ1-1, with D uncertain. The CDR3 totals 15 residues. CDR1 is MNHEY, CDR2 SVGEGT, per germline. The V end lost 2 bases, the J end lost 3 bases, and 13 bases lay between the germline ends. In DNA form, the CDR3 reads TGTGCCAGCAGTTACCCCTCGGGAAGGGACACTGAAGCTTTCTTT. The encoded protein is CASSYPSGRDTEAFF.

This clone is a singleton in its sample. V gene TRBV7-8 combines with J gene TRBJ1-1; D is possibly TRBD1 (5 bases). V was cut by 10 bases and J by 6 bases, with 18 bases left in between. The germline CDR1 and CDR2 sequences are SGHVS and FQNEAQ. The CDR3 spans 13 residues. This CDR3 is CAISWGELAEAFF. The CDR3, as DNA: TGTGCCATCTCCTGGGGGGAACTTGCTGAAGCTTTCTTT.

This clone was detected once. The rearrangement joins TRBV19 to TRBJ2-1; possible D gene TRBD1, 6 bases. Germline CDR1 reads LNHDA; CDR2 reads SQIVND (reference sequence). Trimming pared 6 bases from V and 4 bases from J, leaving 13 bases between. This CDR3 region has 14 residues. The CDR3 protein is CASRIGQIYNEQFF. The CDR3, as DNA: TGTGCCAGTAGGATTGGACAGATTTACAATGAGCAGTTCTTC.

V and J are TRBV24-1 and TRBJ2-2; weak D call: TRBD2 (6 bases). Germline V CDR1 and CDR2: KGHDR, SFDVKD. Trimming shortened V by 5 bases and J by 7 bases, and 16 bases separated the two germline ends. The CDR3 is 15 residues long. The CDR3: CATSALTRSGGELFF. DNA for the CDR3: TGTGCCACCAGTGCCCTTACCCGTAGCGGCGGGGAGCTGTTTTTT.

This clone was recorded only once. The CDR3 loop is CASSYPGTNEQFF. CDR3 nucleotide sequence: TGTGCCAGCAGTTACCCTGGGACTAATGAGCAGTTCTTC. This rearrangement joins TRBV6-5 to TRBJ2-1; D is possibly TRBD2 (6 bases). Trimming removed 2 bases at V and 7 bases at J, with 9 bases between. Germline V gene lookup returns CDR1 MNHEY and CDR2 SVGAGI. The CDR3 is 13 residues long.

The chain employs TRBV30 and TRBJ2-3, with 7 bases fitting TRBD2. Trimming took 1 base from V and 2 from J; bases not matched to a gene: 3. This CDR3 is 14 amino acids long. In germline, CDR1 is GTSNPN, CDR2 SVGIG (reference sequence). The CDR3 reads CAWSGGTTTDTQYF. The CDR3 region has the DNA TGTGCCTGGAGTGGAGGGACTACCACAGATACGCAGTATTTT.

This chain joins TRBV12-5 and TRBJ2-3; 8 bases map to TRBD1. Trimming cost V 6 bases and J 1 base; bases outside gene matches: 12. The CDR3 has 17 amino acids. Germline V lookup: CDR1 LGHNT, CDR2 FRNRAP. The CDR3 region is CASGPSTGDLGTDTQYF. Here the CDR3 DNA reads TGTGCTAGTGGCCCCTCGACAGGGGATTTAGGCACAGATACGCAGTATTTT.

Here the CDR3 DNA reads TGCGCCAGCAGCTTGGCCGGGTCCGGGGAGACCCAGTACTTC. It specifies CASSLAGSGETQYF. The V gene is TRBV5-1, the J gene TRBJ2-5; unclear D gene. The V end lost 0 bases, the J end lost 5 bases, and 11 bases lay between the germline ends. The length of the CDR3 is 14 residues. Germline V gene data show CDR1 as SGHRS and CDR2 as YFSETQ.

In its sample, this clone was seen once. The chain links TRBV6-1 to TRBJ2-3, with 8 bases that match TRBD1. Germline V gene lookup returns CDR1 MNHNS and CDR2 SASEGT. Losses at the gene ends were 2 bases for V and 3 bases for J; bases not matched to a gene: 16. The CDR3 is 19 amino acids. The DNA for the CDR3 is TGTGCCAGCAGTGAATGGGCGGACAGGGCCTCACTTAGGACAGATACGCAGTATTTT. It translates to CASSEWADRASLRTDTQYF.

V and J are TRBV18 and TRBJ2-1, with D possibly matching TRBD1 (5 bases). CDR3 size: 18 residues. Germline loops: CDR1 KGHSH, CDR2 LQKENI. The V end was cut by 0 bases, the J end by 4 bases, with 19 bases between. CDR3 residues: CASSPPILQGGDYNEQFF. CDR3 nucleotides: TGTGCCAGCTCACCACCTATACTTCAGGGTGGCGATTACAATGAGCAGTTCTTC.

V is TRBV7-8 and J is TRBJ2-7; D might be TRBD1 (5 bases). CDR1 SGHVS and CDR2 FQNEAQ come from the germline V gene. Between the trimmed V and J ends, which lost 4 bases and 3 bases, there was a span of 10 bases. The CDR3 has 13 amino acids. The CDR3: CASSSRTSYEQYF. As DNA, the CDR3 is TGTGCCAGCAGCTCCCGGACAAGCTACGAGCAGTACTTC.

J is TRBJ2-7 and V is TRBV12-3 or TRBV12-4; D is ambiguous. V was trimmed by 3 bases and J by 3 bases, leaving 9 bases between them. This CDR3 spans 13 amino acids. CDR3 residues: CASSFNNRYEQYF. The DNA for the CDR3 is TGTGCCAGCAGTTTTAACAACCGCTACGAGCAGTACTTC.

The chain links TRBV29-1 to TRBJ2-7; 7 bases are a match to TRBD1. V gave up 6 bases and J gave up 3 bases; unmatched junction bases: 5. The CDR3 runs 12 residues. The germline CDR1 and CDR2 sequences are SQVTM and ANQGSEA. The CDR3 sequence: CSVVRDSYEQYF. The CDR3 coding sequence is TGCAGCGTGGTTCGGGACAGCTACGAGCAGTACTTC.

The rearrangement joins TRBV7-2 to TRBJ1-1, with 9 positions matching TRBD1. The CDR3 sequence is 15 residues long. J gave up 4 bases and V 5 bases, and 8 bases lay outside the gene matches. Germline values: CDR1 SGHTA, CDR2 FQGNSA. In nucleotides, the CDR3 is TGTGCCAGCAGCCTAACAGGGGGCCCGGGCACTGAAGCTTTCTTT. Amino acids: CASSLTGGPGTEAFF.

The gene calls are TRBV9 and TRBJ1-1, with TRBD1 matching over 11 bases. Losses at the gene ends were 7 bases for V and 4 bases for J; bases not matched to a gene: 9. Per the germline V gene, CDR1 is SGDLS and CDR2 is YYNGEE. This CDR3 spans 15 amino acids. CDR3 in amino acids: CASGKDRGRFTEAFF. The CDR3 DNA reads TGTGCCAGCGGCAAGGACAGGGGGCGATTCACTGAAGCTTTCTTT.

The rearrangement uses TRBV10-2 and TRBJ1-5; possibly TRBD1 for D (5 bases). Germline V gives CDR1 WSHSY, CDR2 SAAADI. V dropped 7 bases and J dropped 5 bases, with 12 bases sitting between them. The CDR3 is 13 amino acids. CDR3 in amino acids: CASTLGGDQPQHF. CDR3 DNA sequence: TGCGCCAGCACCCTGGGGGGGGATCAGCCCCAGCATTTT.

This clone was seen a few times. The V gene is TRBV10-3, the J gene TRBJ2-7; D possibly corresponds to TRBD1 (5 bases). Trimming shortened V by 5 bases and J by 3 bases, and 11 bases separated the two germline ends. Germline CDR1 reads ENHRY; CDR2 reads SYGVKD. The CDR3 is 13 amino acids. CDR3 bases: TGTGCCATCAGTAACCCAGGGTACTACGAGCAGTACTTC. Its translation is CAISNPGYYEQYF.

In DNA, the CDR3 is TGTGCCAGCAGCTTAGGTCCTCTAGCGGGGTTATTAGAAGAGACCCAGTACTTC. Encoded protein: CASSLGPLAGLLEETQYF. The rearrangement joins TRBV11-2 to TRBJ2-5, with 9 bases matching TRBD2. The V gene end was trimmed by 1 base and the J gene end by 3 bases; junction bases not matched to a gene: 12. From germline, CDR1 is SGHAT and CDR2 FQNNGV. The CDR3 loop spans 18 amino acids.

V usage is TRBV5-5 and J usage is TRBJ2-7; 11 bases agree with TRBD2. CDR1 is SGHKS, CDR2 YYEKEE, per germline (reference sequence). V lost 5 bases to trimming and J lost 5 bases; unmatched junction nucleotides: 21. The CDR3 contains 19 residues. The CDR3, as DNA: TGTGCCAGCAGTCCGCTAGCGGGAGGAAATCGGGCCAATCCCGACGAGCAGTACTTC. Its protein is CASSPLAGGNRANPDEQYF. Complete variable domain (other parts from reference TRBV5-5 and TRBJ2-7): DAGVTQSPTHLIKTRGQQVTLRCSPISGHKSVSWYQQVLGQGPQFIFQYYEKEERGRGNFPDRFSARQFPNYSSELNVNALLLGDSALYLCASSPLAGGNRANPDEQYFGPGTRLTVT.

V is TRBV28 and J is TRBJ1-1; the match to TRBD1 covers 7 bases. The junction had 8 bases not matched to a gene; V was cut back by 9 bases and J by 1 base. CDR1 is MDHEN and CDR2 is SYDVKM in the germline V gene. The CDR3 has 14 amino acids. CDR3 in amino acids: CASRLQGWNTEAFF. Here the CDR3 DNA reads TGTGCCAGTCGTCTACAGGGGTGGAACACTGAAGCTTTCTTT.

J is TRBJ2-1 and V is TRBV7-3, with D possibly being TRBD2 (6 bases). The V gene lost 3 bases and the J gene lost 10 bases, with 13 bases spanning the gap. In germline, CDR1 is SGHTA, CDR2 FQGTGA. The length of the CDR3 is 13 residues. CDR3 sequence (DNA): TGTGCCAGCAGCTTGGGATGGGGAGGCGAGCAGTTCTTC. Its translation is CASSLGWGGEQFF.

The rearrangement joins TRBV30 to TRBJ2-5; 10 nucleotides match TRBD1. V lost 5 bases to trimming and J lost 5 bases; unmatched junction nucleotides: 8. The CDR3 consists of 14 residues. Germline CDR1 is GTSNPN and CDR2 is SVGIG (reference sequence). The CDR3 sequence is CAWATGGARETQYF. CDR3 coding DNA: TGTGCCTGGGCGACAGGGGGCGCGAGGGAGACCCAGTACTTC.

The J gene is TRBJ1-1, the V gene TRBV3-1 (or the pseudogene TRBV3-2), with D possibly matching TRBD1 (5 bases). The CDR3 length is 16 residues. The V end was cut by 0 bases, the J end by 2 bases, with 13 bases between. Germline V gene lookup returns CDR1 LGHDT and CDR2 YNNKEL (reference sequence). The CDR3 DNA follows: TGTGCCAGCAGCCAAGAGGGTAAAGGGGTTAACACTGAAGCTTTCTTT. The encoded protein is CASSQEGKGVNTEAFF.

The chain combines TRBV30 with TRBJ2-5; 8 bases map to TRBD2. CDR1 is GTSNPN, CDR2 SVGIG, per germline (reference sequence). V shed 3 bases and J 4 bases; nucleotides not matched to a gene: 7. The CDR3 length is 14 residues. The CDR3 nucleotides read TGTGCCTGGAGAGGTAGCGGGGCTGGAGAGACCCAGTACTTC. Residues: CAWRGSGAGETQYF.

A few counts support this clone. The genes are TRBV14 and TRBJ2-5, with D tentatively TRBD2 (5 bases). The CDR3 loop spans 15 amino acids. V was clipped by 3 bases and J by 7 bases, with 18 bases between them. Germline V gene sequence: CDR1 SGHDN, CDR2 FVKESK. The CDR3 spells CASSQRSRAGGTQYF. In DNA, the CDR3 is TGTGCCAGCAGCCAGCGTTCGAGGGCTGGTGGGACCCAGTACTTC. Supplemented by reference TRBV14 and TRBJ2-5, the full variable domain reads EAGVTQFPSHSVIEKGQTVTLRCDPISGHDNLYWYRRVMGKEIKFLLHFVKESKQDESGMPNNRFLAERTGGTYSTLKVQPAELEDSGVYFCASSQRSRAGGTQYFGPGTRLLVL.

This chain connects TRBV7-9 to TRBJ2-7; the match to TRBD1 covers 10 bases. Germline CDR1 reads SEHNR; CDR2 reads FQNEAQ (reference sequence). CDR3 length: 17 amino acids. V lost 5 bases, J lost 0 bases, and 10 bases stayed unmatched. CDR3 amino acids: CASSPDDRGPSSYEQYF. DNA for the CDR3: TGTGCCAGCAGCCCAGACGACAGGGGGCCGAGCTCCTACGAGCAGTACTTC.

The CDR3 coding sequence is TGTGCCAGCAGCCTGACTCGCACTGAAGCTTTCTTT. This gives the protein CASSLTRTEAFF. The chain carries TRBV5-5 and TRBJ1-1; D is unclear. Looked up from germline, CDR1 is SGHKS and CDR2 is YYEKEE (reference sequence). CDR3 length: 12 residues. V lost 4 bases and J 4 bases, leaving 8 bases between the germline ends.

The J gene is TRBJ2-1, the V gene TRBV7-2; weak D call: TRBD1 (6 bases). The CDR3 runs to 13 residues. Germline CDR1 reads SGHTA; CDR2 reads FQGNSA. Trimming pared 3 bases from V and 10 bases from J, leaving 13 bases between. The CDR3 loop reads CASSFDYRVEQFF. The CDR3 coding sequence is TGTGCCAGCAGCTTCGACTACAGGGTGGAGCAGTTCTTC.